Shown below are 5 T cell receptor beta chains from a single sample sequenced in a study of blood T cells in healthy people across ages. The use of a sample-barcoded 5' primer and a J-beta primer mix characterized a second PCR of about 6 to 11 cycles. TCRdb redid the calling of the 5' RACE reads with MiXCR, one entry per CDR3 protein. The sample lists about 780,000 distinct CDR3 sequences, around 45% occurring once. Sequencing input: blood. These receptors came from an older man in good health.

This clonotype was seen more than once but under ten times. The J gene is TRBJ2-1, the V gene TRBV4-1; 14 bases align to TRBD2. This CDR3 spans 17 amino acids. Germline V gene sequence: CDR1 MGHRA, CDR2 YSYEKL. Trimming at V came to 2 bases and at J to 2 bases, leaving 2 bases not matched to a gene. CDR3 nucleotides: TGCGCCAGCAGCCAACCGACTAGCGGGAGGGCCTACAATGAGCAGTTCTTC. It yields the protein CASSQPTSGRAYNEQFF.

The chain recombines TRBV12-3 or TRBV12-4 with TRBJ2-5; perhaps TRBD2 as D (5 bases). V lost 3 bases to trimming and J lost 5 bases, with 13 bases between them. This CDR3 has 14 residues. Here the CDR3 reads CASSLGPRGETQYF. The CDR3 DNA follows: TGTGCCAGCAGTTTGGGCCCGAGAGGGGAGACCCAGTACTTC.

The J gene is TRBJ2-2, the V gene TRBV7-9, with a weak D call TRBD1 (5 bases). Trimming left V 5 bases short and J 6 bases short, with 19 bases between. The germline CDR1 and CDR2 sequences are SEHNR and FQNEAQ (reference sequence). This CDR3 is built from 16 residues. The CDR3 is CASSPLTVASAGELFF. Here the CDR3 DNA reads TGTGCCAGCAGCCCATTGACAGTGGCGTCGGCCGGGGAGCTGTTTTTT.

This clonotype occurred a few times. As DNA, the CDR3 is TGTGCCAGCAGCCAAGACCAGGGGCCCAATTCACCCCTCCACTTT. As protein: CASSQDQGPNSPLHF. The gene calls are TRBV4-2 and TRBJ1-6; a possible D gene is TRBD1 (6 bases). V was trimmed by 0 bases and J by 7 bases, leaving 10 bases between them. CDR1 is LGHNA, CDR2 YNFKEQ, per germline. This CDR3 is built from 15 residues.

As to this clonotype: A junction end diverges from the germline sequence, so it may reflect a read error. The J gene is TRBJ2-1, the V gene TRBV11-1; 8 bases map to TRBD2. Germline V CDR1 and CDR2: SGHAT, FQDESV (reference sequence). The CDR3 has 16 amino acids. CDR3 nucleotides: TGTGCCAGCAGCTTAGTAGCGGGGAGCTCCTACAATGAGCGGTTCTTC. It codes for CASSLVAGSSYNERFF. The variable domain in full, completed from reference TRBV11-1 and TRBJ2-1, reads EAEVAQSPRYKITEKSQAVAFWCDPISGHATLYWYRQILGQGPELLVQFQDESVVDDSQLPKDRFSAERLKGVDSTLKIQPAELGDSAMYLCASSLVAGSSYNERFFGPGTRLTVL.